The entry that follows covers one T cell receptor (beta chain) sequence. Its specificity is unknown. These data are taken from a study of beta chain features in type 1 diabetes. Study-wide findings and caveats: Shorter TCRB CDR3s, moderately but significantly so, were found in Type 1 diabetes patients in all four CD4+ subsets. Fewer insertions but more deletions were seen at VDJ junctions in type 1 diabetes patients. PCR could preferentially amplify shorter templates, alike in patients and controls.

CD4+ naive, central memory, regulatory and stem cell-like memory cells were sorted via CD45RO/CCR7/CD25/CD127/CD95/CD27. The CDR3 contains 15 residues. V was cut by 0 bases and J by 2 bases, with 11 bases left in between. Per the germline V gene, CDR1 is SGHTA and CDR2 is FQGNSA. The authors reverse transcribed all of the isolated RNA, so sequencing captured expressed TCRB transcripts. Sequencing used immunoSEQ multiplex PCR; TCRdb keeps in-frame clones, though not all of them. The sample has approximately 250,000 clones; approximately 16% are singletons. The chain uses TRBV7-2 and TRBJ2-7; D may correspond to TRBD1 or TRBD2 (5 bases each). The source is a man aged 25-45 years with type 1 diabetes. The specimen was naive CD4+ T cells from blood. The CDR3 protein is CASSLAIGGPYEQYF. CDR3 coding DNA: TGTGCCAGCAGCTTAGCAATTGGGGGACCCTACGAGCAGTACTTC.